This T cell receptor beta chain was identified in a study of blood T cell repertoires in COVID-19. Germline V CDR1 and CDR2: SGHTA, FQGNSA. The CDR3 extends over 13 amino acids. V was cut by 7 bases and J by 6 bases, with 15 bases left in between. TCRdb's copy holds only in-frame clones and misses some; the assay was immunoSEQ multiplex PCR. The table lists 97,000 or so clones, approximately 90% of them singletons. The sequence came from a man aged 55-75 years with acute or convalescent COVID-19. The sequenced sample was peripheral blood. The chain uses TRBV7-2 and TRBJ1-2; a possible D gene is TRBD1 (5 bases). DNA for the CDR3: TGTGCCAGCACCCTGGGGGGGTACGATGGCTACACCTTC. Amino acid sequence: CASTLGGYDGYTF.